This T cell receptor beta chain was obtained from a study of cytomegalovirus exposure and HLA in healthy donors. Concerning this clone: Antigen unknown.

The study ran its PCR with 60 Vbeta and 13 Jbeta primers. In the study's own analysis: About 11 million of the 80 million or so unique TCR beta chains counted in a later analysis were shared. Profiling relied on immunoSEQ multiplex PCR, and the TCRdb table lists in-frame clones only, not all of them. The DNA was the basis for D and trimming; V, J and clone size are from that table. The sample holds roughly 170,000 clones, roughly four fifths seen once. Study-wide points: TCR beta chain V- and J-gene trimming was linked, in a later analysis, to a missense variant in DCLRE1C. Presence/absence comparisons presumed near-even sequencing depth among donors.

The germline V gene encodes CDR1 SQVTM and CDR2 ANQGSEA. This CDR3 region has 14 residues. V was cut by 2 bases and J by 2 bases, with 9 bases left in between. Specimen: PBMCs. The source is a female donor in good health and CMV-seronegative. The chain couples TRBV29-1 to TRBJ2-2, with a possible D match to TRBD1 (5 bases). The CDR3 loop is CSVEKDTNTGELFF. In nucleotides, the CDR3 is TGCAGCGTTGAAAAGGACACAAACACCGGGGAGCTGTTTTTT.